This T cell receptor beta chain was identified during a study of T-cell memory formation after mild COVID-19. The study, taken as a whole, reports: Clones contracting over day 15 to 85 were CD4/CD8 balanced, with later expanders leaning CD4+. The appearance of some responding clones in pre-infection memory suggested that cross-reactive memory joined.

CDR1 is SGHAT, CDR2 FQNNGV, per germline. CDR3 size: 10 residues. 5'RACE with constant-segment primers yielded barcoded, UMI-tagged TCR alpha and TCR beta cDNA libraries. TCRdb used MiXCR to reprocess the 5' RACE reads, holding one entry per CDR3 protein. Of about 210,000 distinct CDR3 sequences detected, around 25% appear once; the ten largest clones hold around 10%. This clonotype was detected only a few times. Its antigen remains unidentified. A read error may produce the germline difference seen at one junction end. This TCR was sampled from an adult woman who had mild COVID-19 (a few samples of this study predate the infection). Cell type and time point are not known. The chain is built from TRBV11-2 and TRBJ2-3; TRBD1 might be the D (6 bases). Sequenced input: PBMCs or a T cell subset sorted from them (not recorded which). The CDR3 DNA sequence: TGTGCCAGCAGCGGGACATTTCTGCATTTT. It translates to CASSGTFLHF.